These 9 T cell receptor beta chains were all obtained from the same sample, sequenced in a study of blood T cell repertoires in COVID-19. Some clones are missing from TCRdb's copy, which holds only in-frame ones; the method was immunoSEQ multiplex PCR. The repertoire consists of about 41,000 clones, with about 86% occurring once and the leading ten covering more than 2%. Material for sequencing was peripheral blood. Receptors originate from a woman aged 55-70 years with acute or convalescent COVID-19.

The CDR3: CASSFTGLYEQYF. The CDR3 nucleotides are TGTGCCAGCAGCTTCACAGGGCTCTACGAGCAGTACTTC. The chain is built from TRBV5-6 and TRBJ2-7, with D perhaps TRBD1 (6 bases). The CDR3 runs 13 residues. Germline-derived CDR1 and CDR2 are SGHDT and YYEEEE. The V end lost 2 bases, the J end lost 3 bases, and 9 bases lay between the germline ends.

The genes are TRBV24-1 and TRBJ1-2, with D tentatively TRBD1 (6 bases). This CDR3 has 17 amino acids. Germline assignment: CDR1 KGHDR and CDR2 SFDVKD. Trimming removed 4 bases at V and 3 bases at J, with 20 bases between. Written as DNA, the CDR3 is TGTGCCACCAGTGACCCAGCCTCAGGGGACGGCGACTATGGCTACACCTTC. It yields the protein CATSDPASGDGDYGYTF.

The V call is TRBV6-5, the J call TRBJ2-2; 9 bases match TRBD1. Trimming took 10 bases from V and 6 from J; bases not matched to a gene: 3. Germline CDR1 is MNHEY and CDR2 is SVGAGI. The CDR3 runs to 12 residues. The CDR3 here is CANGQGPGELFF. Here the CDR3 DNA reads TGTGCCAACGGACAGGGGCCCGGGGAGCTGTTTTTT.

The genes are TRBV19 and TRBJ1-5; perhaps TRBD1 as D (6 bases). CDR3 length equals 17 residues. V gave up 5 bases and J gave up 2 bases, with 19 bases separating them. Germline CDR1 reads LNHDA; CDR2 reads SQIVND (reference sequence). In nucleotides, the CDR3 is TGTGCCAGTAGTCTTGACAAGGACAGAGCTGGCAATCAGCCCCAGCATTTT. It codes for CASSLDKDRAGNQPQHF. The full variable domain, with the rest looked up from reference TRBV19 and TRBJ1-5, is DGGITQSPKYLFRKEGQNVTLSCEQNLNHDAMYWYRQDPGQGLRLIYYSQIVNDFQKGDIAEGYSVSREKKESFPLTVTSAQKNPTAFYLCASSLDKDRAGNQPQHFGDGTRLSIL.

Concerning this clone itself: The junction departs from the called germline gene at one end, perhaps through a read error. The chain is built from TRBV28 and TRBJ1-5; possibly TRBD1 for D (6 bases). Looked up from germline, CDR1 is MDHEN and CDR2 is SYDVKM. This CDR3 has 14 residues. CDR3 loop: CASSHLAPQGNGYF. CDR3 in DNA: TGTGCCAGCAGCCATTTGGCCCCACAGGGCAACGGGTATTTT.

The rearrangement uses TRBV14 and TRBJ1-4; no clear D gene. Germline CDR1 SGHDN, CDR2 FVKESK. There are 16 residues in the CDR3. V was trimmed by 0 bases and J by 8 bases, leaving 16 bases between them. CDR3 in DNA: TGTGCCAGCAGCCAAGATCGAGGAGGCAGAGGAGAAAAACTGTTTTTT. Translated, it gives CASSQDRGGRGEKLFF.

CDR3 DNA sequence: TGTGCCAGCAGCGTAGGGGGGGGCGCCCTCACTGAAGCTTTCTTT. It translates to CASSVGGGALTEAFF. V is TRBV9 and J is TRBJ1-1, with D tentatively TRBD1 (6 bases). CDR3 length: 15 amino acids. The germline CDR1 and CDR2 sequences are SGDLS and YYNGEE. V was pared by 0 bases and J by 4 bases, with 13 bases between.

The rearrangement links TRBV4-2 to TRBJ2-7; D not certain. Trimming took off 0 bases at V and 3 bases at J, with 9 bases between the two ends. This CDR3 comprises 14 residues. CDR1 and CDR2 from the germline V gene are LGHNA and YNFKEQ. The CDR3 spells CASSQDLGRYEQYF. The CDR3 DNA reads TGTGCCAGCAGCCAAGATCTTGGCCGCTACGAGCAGTACTTC.

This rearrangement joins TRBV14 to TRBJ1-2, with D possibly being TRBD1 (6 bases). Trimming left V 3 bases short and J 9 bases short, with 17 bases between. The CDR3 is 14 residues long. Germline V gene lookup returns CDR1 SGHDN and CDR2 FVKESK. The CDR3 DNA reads TGTGCCAGCAGCCAGGGGGGGGCGTCCGGACGCTACACCTTC. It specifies CASSQGGASGRYTF.